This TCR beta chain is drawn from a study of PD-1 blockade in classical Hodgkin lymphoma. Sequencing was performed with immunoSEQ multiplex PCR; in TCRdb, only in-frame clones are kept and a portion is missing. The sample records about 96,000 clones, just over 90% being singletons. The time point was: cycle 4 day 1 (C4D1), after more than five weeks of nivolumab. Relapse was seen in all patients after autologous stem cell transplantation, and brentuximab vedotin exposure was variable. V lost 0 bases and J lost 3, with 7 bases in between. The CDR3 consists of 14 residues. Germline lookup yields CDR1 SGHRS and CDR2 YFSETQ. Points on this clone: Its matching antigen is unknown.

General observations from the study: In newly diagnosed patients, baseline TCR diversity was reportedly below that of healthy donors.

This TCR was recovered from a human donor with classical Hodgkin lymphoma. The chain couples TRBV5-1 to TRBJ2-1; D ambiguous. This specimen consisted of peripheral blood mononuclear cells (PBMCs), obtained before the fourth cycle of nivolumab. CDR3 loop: CASSLDKGYNEQFF. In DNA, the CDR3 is TGCGCCAGCAGCTTGGATAAGGGCTACAATGAGCAGTTCTTC.